These 19 T cell receptor beta chains share one sample of origin, sequenced in a study of CD8+ T cells in alopecia areata. The treatment denotes: oral pan-JAK inhibitor, 5-10 mg twice daily. Sequencing used cDNA as its template, made by extracting RNA and reverse transcribing it. Libraries were prepared by immunoSEQ multiplex PCR; TCRdb keeps only in-frame clonotypes and omits some of them. In the table there are some 96,000 clones, 60% to 75% of which are singletons. Sequenced material: CD8+ T cells sorted from blood, taken at week 4, from a patient treated with tofacitinib. These receptors all come from a human donor with alopecia areata.

The rearrangement joins TRBV5-1 to TRBJ2-1; D could derive from TRBD1 or TRBD2 (5 bases each). Germline V gene lookup returns CDR1 SGHRS and CDR2 YFSETQ. This CDR3 is built from 15 residues. Trimming pared 9 bases from V and 4 bases from J, leaving 20 bases between. The CDR3 sequence: CATAEGGAGYNEQFF. For the CDR3, the DNA is TGCGCCACCGCCGAGGGTGGGGCAGGGTACAATGAGCAGTTCTTC. Full variable domain (outside the CDR3, taken from reference TRBV5-1 and TRBJ2-1): KAGVTQTPRYLIKTRGQQVTLSCSPISGHRSVSWYQQTPGQGLQFLFEYFSETQRNKGNFPGRFSGRQFSNSRSEMNVSTLELGDSALYLCATAEGGAGYNEQFFGPGTRLTVL.

The chain has TRBV7-9 and TRBJ2-4; possible D gene TRBD2, 6 bases. In germline, CDR1 is SEHNR, CDR2 FQNEAQ (reference sequence). V gave up 4 bases and J gave up 1 base, with 14 bases separating them. The CDR3 runs to 16 residues. The CDR3 nucleotides are TGTGCCAGCAGCTCAGTATGGGACTGGGCCAAAAACATTCAGTACTTC. It translates to CASSSVWDWAKNIQYF.

The V and J genes are TRBV29-1 and TRBJ2-7, with TRBD2 identical over 9 bases. CDR3 length: 13 amino acids. CDR1 and CDR2 from the germline V gene are SQVTM and ANQGSEA. V shed 6 bases and J 3 bases; nucleotides not matched to a gene: 6. In DNA, the CDR3 is TGCAGCGTGACTAGCGGAGGACTCTACGAGCAGTACTTC. Its protein product is CSVTSGGLYEQYF.

The chain links TRBV5-1 to TRBJ1-1, with 7 bases matching TRBD1. CDR3 length: 14 amino acids. V dropped 2 bases and J dropped 6; count of bases not matched to a gene: 7. Germline CDR1 and CDR2: SGHRS and YFSETQ. The chain's CDR3 is CASSLGTAAPEAFF. The CDR3 DNA reads as TGCGCCAGCAGCTTAGGGACAGCAGCGCCTGAAGCTTTCTTT.

The chain links TRBV5-1 to TRBJ2-5; TRBD2 might be the D (6 bases). With 4 bases removed from V and 0 bases from J, the gap between germline ends came to 7 bases. The germline V gene has CDR1 SGHRS and CDR2 YFSETQ. This CDR3 comprises 13 residues. CDR3 sequence reads: CASSRDYQETQYF. Written as DNA, the CDR3 is TGCGCCAGCAGCCGGGACTACCAAGAGACCCAGTACTTC.

Details on this clone: This sample also contains other DNA sequences that code for the same CDR3. This sequence joins TRBV29-1 and TRBJ2-7; D gene ambiguous. Between the trimmed V and J ends, which lost 1 base and 4 bases, there was a span of 5 bases. This CDR3 contains 11 residues. CDR1 and CDR2 (germline): SQVTM, ANQGSEA. CDR3 sequence: CSVEVRYEQYF. The CDR3 coding sequence is TGCAGCGTTGAAGTGCGGTACGAGCAGTACTTC.

This rearrangement joins TRBV4-3 to TRBJ2-7; 8 positions match TRBD2. Trimming at V came to 0 bases and at J to 5 bases, leaving 9 bases not matched to a gene. Per germline, CDR1 LGHNA and CDR2 YSLEER. The length of the CDR3 is 16 residues. In DNA form, the CDR3 reads TGCGCCAGCAGCCAAGATTCGGGACTAGGTTCCCACGAGCAGTACTTC. It translates to CASSQDSGLGSHEQYF.

The table lists this clone with a few counts. The chain employs TRBV13 and TRBJ2-1; 9 bases are shared with TRBD2. CDR3 length: 15 amino acids. The trim removed 4 bases at V and 8 bases at J, leaving 9 bases unmatched. In germline, CDR1 is PRHDT, CDR2 FYEKMQ (reference sequence). The CDR3 is CASSYLAGPLDEQFF. The CDR3 coding sequence is TGTGCCAGCAGCTACCTAGCGGGACCCTTGGATGAGCAGTTCTTC. Together with reference TRBV13 and TRBJ2-1, the CDR3 gives the full variable domain: AAGVIQSPRHLIKEKRETATLKCYPIPRHDTVYWYQQGPGQDPQFLISFYEKMQSDKGSIPDRFSAQQFSDYHSELNMSSLELGDSALYFCASSYLAGPLDEQFFGPGTRLTVL.

This clone has just a few counts. The chain carries TRBV4-1 and TRBJ2-5; D possibly uses TRBD1 or TRBD2 (6 bases each). The V end lost 1 base, the J end lost 1 base, and 16 bases lay between the germline ends. Germline-derived CDR1 and CDR2 are MGHRA and YSYEKL. This CDR3 has 17 amino acids. The CDR3, as DNA: TGCGCCAGCAGCCAAGCCGGAGGGACACCGCTCCAAGAGACCCAGTACTTC. The encoded protein is CASSQAGGTPLQETQYF.

The table lists this clone with a few counts. V gene TRBV27 combines with J gene TRBJ2-5; D is perhaps TRBD2 (6 bases). The CDR3 contains 12 residues. The ends were cut back, 5 bases at V and 6 bases at J, with 10 bases in the middle. CDR1 MNHEY and CDR2 SMNVEV come from the germline V gene (reference sequence). The DNA for the CDR3 is TGTGCCAGCAGTGGGGGGTTAAAGACCCAGTACTTC. Its translation is CASSGGLKTQYF.

The chain uses TRBV15 and TRBJ1-2, with D unclear. The germline gives CDR1 LNHNV, CDR2 YYDKDF (reference sequence). Between the trimmed V and J ends, which lost 0 bases and 2 bases, there was a span of 10 bases. The CDR3 is 15 amino acids. CDR3 protein: CATSRDTVMNYGYTF. Written as DNA, the CDR3 is TGTGCCACCAGCAGAGATACGGTAATGAACTATGGCTACACCTTC.

The genes are TRBV27 and TRBJ2-3; 7 bases map to TRBD2. The ends lost 5 bases at V and 5 bases at J; junction bases unmatched: 7. Germline lookup yields CDR1 MNHEY and CDR2 SMNVEV (reference sequence). This CDR3 has 14 residues. The CDR3 region is CASSRDYPLDTQYF. The CDR3 DNA reads TGTGCCAGCAGTCGGGACTACCCCTTAGATACGCAGTATTTT.

V is TRBV2 and J is TRBJ1-6; D not certain. Germline V CDR1 and CDR2: SNHLY, FYNNEI. The CDR3 totals 16 residues. V lost 5 bases and J 0 bases, leaving 11 bases between the germline ends. The CDR3 nucleotides read TGTGCCAGCAGTTCTGCACAGAGCTCCTATAATTCACCCCTCCACTTT. Protein product: CASSSAQSSYNSPLHF.

The gene calls are TRBV6-1 and TRBJ2-1; D tentatively fits TRBD1 or TRBD2 (7 bases each). The CDR3 has 14 amino acids. Germline V gives CDR1 MNHNS, CDR2 SASEGT. Deletions cut 8 bases from V and 3 bases from J, with 14 bases between. As DNA, the CDR3 is TGTGCCAGCCAGGGGGGGCCGCGCTACAATGAGCAGTTCTTC. This sequence encodes CASQGGPRYNEQFF.

This clone was found a few times. The gene calls are TRBV9 and TRBJ2-7, with 12 bases aligning to TRBD1. This CDR3 region has 16 residues. CDR1 and CDR2 from the germline V gene are SGDLS and YYNGEE. J lost 2 bases, V lost 3 bases, and 6 bases had no gene match. CDR3 DNA sequence: TGTGCCAGCAGCGGGGGACAGGGGGCGACTCCCTACGAGCAGTACTTC. This gives the protein CASSGGQGATPYEQYF.

The chain joins TRBV2 to TRBJ2-7, with D maybe TRBD1 (6 bases). Per germline, CDR1 SNHLY and CDR2 FYNNEI. V lost 7 bases and J lost 2, with 15 bases in between. The CDR3 is 14 amino acids. This CDR3 reads CASITDRNPYEQYF. The CDR3 DNA sequence: TGTGCCAGCATAACGGACAGAAACCCCTACGAGCAGTACTTC. The variable domain in full, with the rest retrieved from reference TRBV2 and TRBJ2-7, is EPEVTQTPSHQVTQMGQEVILRCVPISNHLYFYWYRQILGQKVEFLVSFYNNEISEKSEIFDDQFSVERPDGSNFTLKIRSTKLEDSAMYFCASITDRNPYEQYFGPGTRLTVT.

The J gene is TRBJ1-1, the V gene TRBV18, with D perhaps matching TRBD1 (5 bases). V lost 0 bases and J 3 bases, leaving 5 bases between the germline ends. CDR1 and CDR2 (germline): KGHSH, LQKENI. CDR3 length: 13 residues. The CDR3 DNA is TGTGCCAGCTCACCACCGGGGGACACTGAAGCTTTCTTT. As protein: CASSPPGDTEAFF.

The chain carries TRBV27 and TRBJ2-6; D is unresolved. Germline assignment: CDR1 MNHEY and CDR2 SMNVEV (reference sequence). With 0 bases removed from V and 0 bases from J, the gap between germline ends came to 3 bases. The CDR3 totals 15 residues. The CDR3 DNA follows: TGTGCCAGCAGTTTATCAGCCTCTGGGGCCAACGTCCTGACTTTC. Protein product: CASSLSASGANVLTF.

This clone showed up just a few times. This specimen includes other DNA sequences encoding the same CDR3. The chain carries TRBV7-2 and TRBJ2-3; D is unresolved. The germline gives CDR1 SGHTA, CDR2 FQGNSA. This CDR3 region has 12 residues. Trimming took off 3 bases at V and 4 bases at J, with 5 bases between the two ends. CDR3 DNA sequence: TGTGCCAGCAGCTTGTTGTCAGATACGCAGTATTTT. This translates into CASSLLSDTQYF.